The 17 T cell receptor beta chains given below trace back to one sample, sequenced in a study of blood T cell repertoires in COVID-19. TCRdb's table, derived via immunoSEQ multiplex PCR, lists solely in-frame clones and lacks some. The sample has over 45,000 clones; approximately 92% are singletons. The sample consisted of peripheral blood. These TCRs come from a woman in her fifties or sixties with COVID-19, enrolled during active disease.

This rearrangement joins TRBV15 to TRBJ1-5; 7 bases map to TRBD1. The germline V gene encodes CDR1 LNHNV and CDR2 YYDKDF (reference sequence). V lost 1 base to trimming and J lost 3 bases; unmatched junction nucleotides: 3. CDR3 size: 15 residues. This CDR3 is CATSRGDSVNQPQHF. DNA for the CDR3: TGTGCCACCAGCAGAGGGGACAGTGTCAATCAGCCCCAGCATTTT.

This chain joins TRBV4-1 and TRBJ1-2, with a weak D call TRBD1 (5 bases). The CDR3 is 15 residues long. V was cut by 1 base and J by 3 bases, with 12 bases left in between. Germline V gene lookup returns CDR1 MGHRA and CDR2 YSYEKL. CDR3 amino acids: CASSQVQGVYYGYTF. In DNA, the CDR3 is TGCGCCAGCAGCCAAGTGCAGGGTGTTTACTATGGCTACACCTTC.

The chain employs TRBV28 and TRBJ1-6, with D hard to call. CDR3 length: 13 residues. CDR1 and CDR2 from the germline V gene are MDHEN and SYDVKM. Between the trimmed V and J ends, which lost 8 bases and 10 bases, there was a span of 15 bases. CDR3 region: CASGDSIDSPLHF. CDR3 DNA sequence: TGTGCCAGCGGCGACTCGATTGACTCACCCCTCCACTTT.

The gene calls are TRBV10-3 and TRBJ2-2, with 9 nucleotides matching TRBD1. Trimming cost V 6 bases and J 1 base; bases outside gene matches: 9. The CDR3 is 17 amino acids. Germline CDR1 reads ENHRY; CDR2 reads SYGVKD. Here the CDR3 reads CAIRGPPGQGNTGELFF. As DNA, the CDR3 is TGTGCCATCAGGGGACCGCCGGGACAGGGGAACACCGGGGAGCTGTTTTTT.

The genes are TRBV7-9 and TRBJ2-4, with D unresolved. The germline V gene has CDR1 SEHNR and CDR2 FQNEAQ (reference sequence). V was pared by 5 bases and J by 6 bases, with 8 bases between. The CDR3 sequence is 12 residues long. The CDR3 DNA is TGTGCCAGCAGCCAGACGGGAAACATTCAGTACTTC. It encodes CASSQTGNIQYF.

This chain connects TRBV30 to TRBJ1-1; a possible D gene is TRBD1 (5 bases). From germline, CDR1 is GTSNPN and CDR2 SVGIG (reference sequence). V was pared by 7 bases and J by 0 bases, with 21 bases between. The CDR3 contains 16 residues. Here the CDR3 DNA reads TGTGCCTCGGAGGGCTACCCGGCAGGGATGAACACTGAAGCTTTCTTT. Its protein is CASEGYPAGMNTEAFF.

The chain employs TRBV5-1 and TRBJ2-3; 11 bases map to TRBD2. Trimming at V came to 1 base and at J to 0 bases, leaving 4 bases not matched to a gene. This CDR3 spans 17 amino acids. CDR1 and CDR2 (germline): SGHRS, YFSETQ. The CDR3, as DNA: TGCGCCAGCAGCTTGTTTTGGACTAGCGGGAGCACAGATACGCAGTATTTT. Encoded protein: CASSLFWTSGSTDTQYF.

The rearrangement uses TRBV6-2 or TRBV6-3 and TRBJ1-4; 10 nucleotides match TRBD1. Trimming at V came to 6 bases and at J to 15 bases, leaving 7 bases not matched to a gene. This CDR3 contains 12 residues. Germline assignment: CDR1 MNHEY and CDR2 SVGEGT. The CDR3 protein is CASSDLGQGLFF. The CDR3 DNA reads as TGTGCCAGCAGCGACCTGGGACAGGGGTTGTTTTTT.

The chain has TRBV19 and TRBJ2-7, with 8 bases that match TRBD1. The CDR3 runs to 14 residues. The germline V gene encodes CDR1 LNHDA and CDR2 SQIVND (reference sequence). V was pared by 3 bases and J by 5 bases, with 6 bases of the junction left unmatched. The CDR3 here is CASSMRTGWDEQYF. Here the CDR3 DNA reads TGTGCCAGTAGTATGAGGACAGGGTGGGACGAGCAGTACTTC.

This chain joins TRBV4-1 and TRBJ1-2; TRBD1 matches 7 bases. Germline assignment: CDR1 MGHRA and CDR2 YSYEKL. The trim removed 4 bases at V and 4 bases at J, leaving 27 bases unmatched. The CDR3 is 21 amino acids. The CDR3 loop is CASSLRLDRRGVGVHFYGYTF. Here the CDR3 DNA reads TGCGCCAGCAGCCTTCGCCTGGACAGGAGGGGCGTCGGGGTACATTTCTATGGCTACACCTTC.

V is TRBV2 and J is TRBJ2-3, with D unresolved. Germline CDR1 SNHLY, CDR2 FYNNEI. V was pared by 6 bases and J by 0 bases, with 7 bases between. The CDR3 contains 13 residues. For the CDR3, the DNA is TGTGCCAGCAGCCCGACTAGCACAGATACGCAGTATTTT. Translation gives CASSPTSTDTQYF.

The chain is built from TRBV3-1 (or the pseudogene TRBV3-2) and TRBJ1-1; 8 bases match TRBD1. J gave up 3 bases and V 0 bases, and 9 bases lay outside the gene matches. CDR1 and CDR2 from the germline V gene are LGHDT and YNNKEL (reference sequence). This CDR3 is 17 amino acids long. CDR3 protein: CASSQDRGQVGDTEAFF. In nucleotides, the CDR3 is TGTGCCAGCAGCCAAGATAGGGGACAGGTAGGGGACACTGAAGCTTTCTTT.

There are a few counts of this clone. Other DNA sequences within the sample encode an identical CDR3. This rearrangement joins TRBV18 to TRBJ1-1; no reliable D call. The V gene lost 2 bases and the J gene lost 2 bases, with 9 bases spanning the gap. The CDR3 sequence is 14 residues long. Germline CDR1 and CDR2: KGHSH and LQKENI. The CDR3 loop reads CASSPTALNTEAFF. The DNA for the CDR3 is TGTGCCAGCTCACCAACAGCTTTAAACACTGAAGCTTTCTTT.

The chain employs TRBV6-6 and TRBJ1-4; 7 nucleotides agree with TRBD1. This CDR3 region has 14 residues. The germline gives CDR1 MNHNY, CDR2 SVGAGI (reference sequence). V was clipped by 7 bases and J by 8 bases; unmatched bases: 10. The CDR3 region is CASTSQGVGEKLFF. The CDR3 DNA is TGTGCCAGCACCTCTCAGGGGGTAGGGGAAAAACTGTTTTTT.

The V gene is TRBV4-3, the J gene TRBJ2-1; D gene unclear. The CDR3 runs to 18 residues. Germline V gives CDR1 LGHNA, CDR2 YSLEER. V was cut by 0 bases and J by 5 bases, with 20 bases left in between. The CDR3, as DNA: TGCGCCAGCAGCCAAGAAGTCTGGGTACTCAGGTCTGACAATGAGCAGTTCTTC. Its translation: CASSQEVWVLRSDNEQFF.

This rearrangement joins TRBV7-2 to TRBJ1-2; the D is unclear. Trimming removed 2 bases from V and 8 bases from J, with 18 bases in between. Per germline, CDR1 SGHTA and CDR2 FQGNSA. The CDR3 spans 15 residues. The CDR3 DNA follows: TGTGCCAGCAGCTTAACGGGTCACCTGATTGTGGGCTACACCTTC. The encoded protein is CASSLTGHLIVGYTF.

V is TRBV28 and J is TRBJ2-1, with 7 positions matching TRBD2. Per the germline V gene, CDR1 is MDHEN and CDR2 is SYDVKM. The CDR3 spans 14 residues. The V segment lost 5 bases and the J segment 7 bases; nucleotides outside the gene matches: 8. The CDR3 sequence: CASSGPGRSNEQFF. The CDR3 DNA reads as TGTGCCAGCAGTGGCCCCGGGAGGTCGAATGAGCAGTTCTTC.